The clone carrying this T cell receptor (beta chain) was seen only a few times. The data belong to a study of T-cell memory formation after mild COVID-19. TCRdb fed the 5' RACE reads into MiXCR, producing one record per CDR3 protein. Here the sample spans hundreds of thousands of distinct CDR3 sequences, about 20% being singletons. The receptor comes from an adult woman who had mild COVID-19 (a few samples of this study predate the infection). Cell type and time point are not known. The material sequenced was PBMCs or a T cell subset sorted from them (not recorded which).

Here the CDR3 reads CASRPVEVANYQETQYF. The CDR3 nucleotides are TGTGCCAGCAGGCCCGTGGAGGTTGCAAATTACCAAGAGACCCAGTACTTC. The chain links TRBV7-9 to TRBJ2-5; tentatively, D is TRBD2 (5 bases). Germline V gene lookup returns CDR1 SEHNR and CDR2 FQNEAQ (reference sequence). CDR3 size: 17 residues. V dropped 6 bases and J dropped 0 bases, with 20 bases sitting between them. The full variable domain, rest sourced from reference TRBV7-9 and TRBJ2-5, is DTGVSQNPRHKITKRGQNVTFRCDPISEHNRLYWYRQTLGQGPEFLTYFQNEAQLEKSRLLSDRFSAERPKGSFSTLEIQRTEQGDSAMYLCASRPVEVANYQETQYFGPGTRLLVL.